This entry lists 19 T cell receptor beta chains sequenced from one sample in a study of beta chain features in type 1 diabetes. General study findings and limits: For Type 1 diabetes patients, all four CD4+ subsets carried TCRB CDR3s that were moderately but significantly shorter.

No cognate antigen is known for these TCRs. The entirety of the isolated RNA underwent reverse transcription, so expressed TCRB transcripts were sequenced. Data came from immunoSEQ multiplex PCR; TCRdb stores just in-frame clones and leaves some out. This table has about 160,000 clones, 7.8% appearing once. Material: central memory CD4+ T cells from blood. The receptors shown here come from a woman between 40 and 50 years old with type 1 diabetes.

This clone was picked up a small number of times. This chain connects TRBV7-2 to TRBJ2-1; 11 bases align to TRBD1. CDR1 is SGHTA, CDR2 FQGNSA, per germline. V trimming: 5 bases; J trimming: 10 bases; junction bases outside the gene matches: 7. CDR3 length: 14 amino acids. This chain's CDR3 is CASSRGQGAGEQFF. The CDR3, as DNA: TGTGCCAGCAGCAGAGGACAGGGGGCAGGGGAGCAGTTCTTC.

The chain couples TRBV9 to TRBJ1-4; D perhaps matches TRBD1 (6 bases). The CDR3 runs 14 residues. Trimming took 0 bases from V and 7 from J, leaving 10 bases between them. Germline lookup yields CDR1 SGDLS and CDR2 YYNGEE. This CDR3 reads CASSVVGTSEKLFF. The DNA for the CDR3 is TGTGCCAGCAGCGTAGTCGGGACAAGTGAAAAACTGTTTTTT.

CDR3 in amino acids: CASSSGLAVAEQYF. For the CDR3, the DNA is TGTGCCAGCAGCTCCGGACTAGCGGTCGCTGAGCAGTACTTC. This chain joins TRBV7-9 and TRBJ2-7, with 10 positions matching TRBD2. Germline V gene data show CDR1 as SEHNR and CDR2 as FQNEAQ (reference sequence). J was trimmed by 7 bases and V by 4 bases; bases with no gene match: 7. CDR3 length: 14 amino acids.

This clone was observed a handful of times. J is TRBJ2-1 and V is TRBV19; a possible D gene is TRBD2 (5 bases). Germline values: CDR1 LNHDA, CDR2 SQIVND (reference sequence). The CDR3 loop spans 13 amino acids. V lost 1 base, J lost 8 bases, and 9 bases lay in between. This chain's CDR3 is CASSIGLAYEQFF. CDR3 in DNA: TGTGCCAGTAGTATAGGCCTAGCCTATGAGCAGTTCTTC.

This CDR3 is CASSLGRVQETQYF. CDR3 sequence (DNA): TGTGCCAGCAGCTTAGGTCGGGTCCAAGAGACCCAGTACTTC. This chain uses TRBV13 with TRBJ2-5; no definite D call. The CDR3 spans 14 residues. Germline CDR1 is PRHDT and CDR2 is FYEKMQ (reference sequence). V was pared by 0 bases and J by 1 base, with 6 bases between.

This clone has more than one count but fewer than ten. The chain has TRBV9 and TRBJ2-1; D is uncertain. CDR3 size: 13 residues. V gave up 2 bases and J gave up 4 bases, with 7 bases separating them. Germline V gives CDR1 SGDLS, CDR2 YYNGEE. Here the CDR3 DNA reads TGTGCCAGCAGCGTCACAGTGTACAATGAGCAGTTCTTC. Its translation: CASSVTVYNEQFF.

The chain employs TRBV7-9 and TRBJ2-7, with a weak D call TRBD1 (5 bases). The CDR3 is 13 residues long. Germline V gene data show CDR1 as SEHNR and CDR2 as FQNEAQ (reference sequence). The V end was cut by 6 bases, the J end by 5 bases, with 14 bases between. The CDR3 loop reads CASSQSTGNEQYF. DNA for the CDR3: TGTGCCAGCAGTCAAAGTACAGGTAACGAGCAGTACTTC.

The chain combines TRBV19 with TRBJ1-4, with no clear D. The ends were cut back, 3 bases at V and 0 bases at J, with 17 bases in the middle. In germline, CDR1 is LNHDA, CDR2 SQIVND (reference sequence). The CDR3 has 18 residues. The CDR3 reads CASSIGWSAIATNEKLFF. The CDR3 DNA is TGTGCCAGTAGTATCGGTTGGTCCGCGATTGCAACTAATGAAAAACTGTTTTTT.

The J gene is TRBJ1-2, the V gene TRBV18; 8 bases map to TRBD1. V trimming: 3 bases; J trimming: 4 bases; junction bases outside the gene matches: 10. Germline V CDR1 and CDR2: KGHSH, LQKENI. The CDR3 covers 16 residues. CDR3 residues: CASSPDRGLLSYGYTF. Written as DNA, the CDR3 is TGTGCCAGCTCACCTGACAGGGGTCTCCTTTCCTATGGCTACACCTTC. Supplemented by reference TRBV18 and TRBJ1-2, the full variable domain reads NAGVMQNPRHLVRRRGQEARLRCSPMKGHSHVYWYRQLPEEGLKFMVYLQKENIIDESGMPKERFSAEFPKEGPSILRIQQVVRGDSAAYFCASSPDRGLLSYGYTFGSGTRLTVV.

J is TRBJ2-1 and V is TRBV16; 10 bases line up with TRBD2. CDR3 length: 17 amino acids. The germline gives CDR1 KGHSY, CDR2 FQNENV. With V trimmed by 2 bases and J by 7 bases, 11 bases remained unmatched. CDR3: CASSQIPIPTSGNEQFF. The CDR3 DNA follows: TGTGCCAGCAGCCAAATCCCTATCCCGACTAGCGGGAATGAGCAGTTCTTC.

This clone has a handful of counts. The chain carries TRBV9 and TRBJ1-4, with 7 bases lining up with TRBD1. The CDR3 has 15 amino acids. Germline V gene sequence: CDR1 SGDLS, CDR2 YYNGEE. Trimming at V came to 4 bases and at J to 6 bases, leaving 9 bases not matched to a gene. DNA of the CDR3: TGTGCCAGCAGCCTCCGGGACAGTGCCGATGAAAAACTGTTTTTT. As protein: CASSLRDSADEKLFF.

The table lists this clone with a few counts. The chain combines TRBV28 with TRBJ2-7, with D maybe TRBD1 (5 bases). Germline assignment: CDR1 MDHEN and CDR2 SYDVKM. The CDR3 covers 15 residues. V was shortened by 2 bases and J by 0 bases, with 11 bases between the two germline ends. The CDR3 DNA is TGTGCCAGCAGTTTACAGGGCTGGAGCTCCTACGAGCAGTACTTC. Its protein is CASSLQGWSSYEQYF.

This clone was observed a few times. This rearrangement joins TRBV7-3 to TRBJ2-1, with D unresolved. Germline CDR1 and CDR2: SGHTA and FQGTGA. With 0 bases removed from V and 6 bases from J, the gap between germline ends came to 9 bases. This CDR3 contains 14 residues. CDR3 sequence (DNA): TGTGCCAGCAGCTTAACGCACAGCCTCAATGAGCAGTTCTTC. This encodes CASSLTHSLNEQFF.

The CDR3 nucleotides are TGCAGCGTTAATCTAGCTGCAGATACGCAGTATTTT. Translation: CSVNLAADTQYF. The chain couples TRBV29-1 to TRBJ2-3, with a tentative D call TRBD2 (5 bases). The CDR3 sequence is 12 residues long. The germline V gene has CDR1 SQVTM and CDR2 ANQGSEA. V lost 5 bases to trimming and J lost 4 bases, with 10 bases between them.

This rearrangement joins TRBV12-5 to TRBJ2-2; D gene ambiguous. Trimming took 3 bases from V and 4 from J, leaving 12 bases between them. CDR1 and CDR2 (germline): LGHNT, FRNRAP. This CDR3 is built from 15 residues. The CDR3 DNA reads TGTGCTAGTGGTTTAAGCAGAGGCGGCACCGGGGAGCTGTTTTTT. Protein sequence: CASGLSRGGTGELFF.

The CDR3 DNA sequence: TGTGCCACCCGATTAAGGGGCGATGGCTACACCTTC. It specifies CATRLRGDGYTF. The rearrangement links TRBV15 to TRBJ1-2; a possible D gene is TRBD1 (5 bases). The CDR3 is made up of 12 amino acids. Germline V lookup: CDR1 LNHNV, CDR2 YYDKDF (reference sequence). Trimming removed 8 bases from V and 6 bases from J, with 13 bases in between.

V and J are TRBV15 and TRBJ1-1; D ambiguous. Germline V gene data show CDR1 as LNHNV and CDR2 as YYDKDF (reference sequence). The CDR3 spans 13 residues. Trimming shortened V by 0 bases and J by 3 bases, and 5 bases separated the two germline ends. CDR3 region: CATSREAHTEAFF. In DNA form, the CDR3 reads TGTGCCACCAGCAGAGAGGCACACACTGAAGCTTTCTTT.

This clone showed up many times. The chain recombines TRBV30 with TRBJ2-5; weak D call: TRBD1 (5 bases). V was shortened by 4 bases and J by 4 bases, with 10 bases between the two germline ends. The CDR3 has 12 amino acids. Germline V gene sequence: CDR1 GTSNPN, CDR2 SVGIG (reference sequence). As DNA, the CDR3 is TGTGCCTGGACCCAGGGTGGAGAGACCCAGTACTTC. It encodes CAWTQGGETQYF.

CDR3 in amino acids: CASDVGGDTQYF. The CDR3 bases are TGTGCCAGCGATGTCGGCGGAGATACGCAGTATTTT. The V gene is TRBV6-6, the J gene TRBJ2-3; the D is unclear. This CDR3 comprises 12 residues. Germline assignment: CDR1 MNHNY and CDR2 SVGAGI (reference sequence). V lost 8 bases and J 5 bases, leaving 11 bases between the germline ends.